This T cell receptor beta chain is drawn from a study of blood T cells in healthy people across ages (dated by TCRdb to 2015 to 2017). Broadly, across the study: In model experiments, template switching captured about one uniquely barcoded TCR beta cDNA molecule for every two T cells. Age-related changes in TCR beta repertoire diversity were measured in the study by deep sequencing normalized with unique cDNA molecular identifiers. Four age groups were formed from the donors: young (average about 16 years), middle-aged (roughly 38), aged (around 62) and long-lived (around 80). For two donors (one aged 18 to 30 and one aged 80 or older), the study analyzed two additional independent replicas of 1 million unique cDNA reads from the same blood draw.

The donors were around 39 Caucasian individuals from Russia, aged 6 to 90 years, who were systemically healthy. Each donor gave ten milliliters of peripheral blood, drawn into EDTA-treated Vacutainer tubes. Ficoll-Paque density-gradient centrifugation was used to isolate PBMCs, with at least 6 million per sample. Trizol reagent was used to extract total RNA from the PBMCs, yielding at least 6 micrograms per sample. For every donor, an aliquot of PBMCs went through flow cytometry to measure the percentages of naive CD45RAhigh/CD27high T cells. Study-level results and caveats: Because donor CMV infection status was unknown, age-related changes in expanded clonotypes were potentially confounded. As age increased, observed TCR beta diversity per million T cells dropped in a roughly linear way, and a significant reduction was already evident by age 40. The percentage of naive T cells measured by flow cytometry correlated strongly with observed TCR beta diversity. Estimates of total diversity from one million sequenced T cells were regarded as lower bounds and underestimates. Because profiling used bulk unsorted PBMCs, naive and antigen-experienced compartments could not be compared conclusively. The long-lived group showed more naive CD4+ T cells, fewer expanded clones and increased TCR diversity than the aged group, suggesting age selection.

The CDR3 runs 13 amino acids, cysteine and phenylalanine included. Of all the DNA, just the CDR3 is kept, 39 bases in frame from base 1. Reading the germline V gene gives CDR1 MDHEN and CDR2 SYDVKM. Library preparation used 5' RACE. Sequenced on an Illumina HiSeq 2500. A second roughly 7 to 12 cycle PCR used a sample-barcoded 5' primer and a J-beta primer mix. A unique molecular identifier was introduced onto each TCR beta cDNA molecule by a template-switch 5' adaptor carrying 12 random nucleotides. At least 2.5 million CDR3-containing paired-end reads were obtained from each sample. All of the RNA was converted into first-strand cDNA using the Mint cDNA synthesis kit, with a TRBC-specific oligonucleotide serving as the primer. Following uracil-DNA glycosylase treatment, a first 18-cycle PCR with universal primers M1SS and BC2_uni_R was performed on all cDNA. Turning to the authors' computational methods: For normalization, 1 million high-quality reads, each with a distinct molecular identifier, were randomly selected from each sample. Instead of being binned into consensus sequences, reads that shared molecular identifiers were thrown out. MiTCR, run with a Q25 quality threshold and the strictest error-elimination algorithm, handled CDR3 identification, clonotype clustering and error correction. A nonparametric unseen species model using Euler transformation provided a lower-bound estimate of total TCR beta diversity. TCRdb trimmed public reads at Q25 via fastp, called clones via MiXCR and kept in-frame beta chains. Rows matching on CDR3 protein sequence are summarized as one entry with the most common DNA and genes. TCRdb's processing, not the authors', yielded these V and J calls. The sample records more than 750,000 distinct CDR3 sequences, almost 30% of which are singletons. The ten largest clones capture about a tenth of the sample.

Notes on this clonotype: Its antigen remains undetermined. At one end, the junction sequence differs from germline, possibly due to a read error.

These data also formed part of another study, on T cells of mothers and their children. The second paper states: The donors were nine systemically healthy Caucasian individuals, made up of three mothers and their six children. cDNA synthesis used all of the extracted RNA, with about 1.5 ug of RNA in each 15 ul reaction. Sample barcodes and 2-4 random nucleotides were added via the M1S primer in the second PCR. Over 9 million TCR beta CDR3 reads came from each mother, compared with about 3 million reads from each child. In both related and unrelated pairs, thymic selection shapes the output of TCR recombination in a similar way, with inherited differences having only a minor effect. Related mother-child pairs always showed normalized repertoire overlap that was slightly higher than in unrelated mother-child pairs, though the difference was never significant. With a sensitivity of about 100 clones per million clonotypes, no persistent microchimeric T cell clones were detected. Deep NGS was used in the study to compare the TCR beta repertoires of mothers and children and to look for features that separate related mother-child pairs from unrelated individuals. On average, the children were approximately 11 +/- 4 years old, while the mothers were about 40 +/- 4 years old. After adapter ligation was performed with NEBNext reagents, the libraries were sequenced on an Illumina HiSeq 2000 with 100+100 nt paired-end reads. To prevent cross-contamination, the mother and child libraries were prepared a month apart and were sequenced in separate runs. For each donor, somewhere between about 450,000 and 2,000,000 distinct TCR beta clonotypes were identified. Naive TCR beta clonotypes were estimated from low-frequency clonotypes matched to each donor's FACS-determined naive share, without sorting.

The chain couples TRBV28 to TRBJ1-6, with no D gene named confidently. The sequence derives from a woman between 40 and 50 years old in good health. What was sequenced was blood. The CDR3 sequence is CASGEVMDSPRHF. The sequenced DNA is TGTGCCAGCGGGGAAGTCATGGATTCACCCCGCCACTTT.